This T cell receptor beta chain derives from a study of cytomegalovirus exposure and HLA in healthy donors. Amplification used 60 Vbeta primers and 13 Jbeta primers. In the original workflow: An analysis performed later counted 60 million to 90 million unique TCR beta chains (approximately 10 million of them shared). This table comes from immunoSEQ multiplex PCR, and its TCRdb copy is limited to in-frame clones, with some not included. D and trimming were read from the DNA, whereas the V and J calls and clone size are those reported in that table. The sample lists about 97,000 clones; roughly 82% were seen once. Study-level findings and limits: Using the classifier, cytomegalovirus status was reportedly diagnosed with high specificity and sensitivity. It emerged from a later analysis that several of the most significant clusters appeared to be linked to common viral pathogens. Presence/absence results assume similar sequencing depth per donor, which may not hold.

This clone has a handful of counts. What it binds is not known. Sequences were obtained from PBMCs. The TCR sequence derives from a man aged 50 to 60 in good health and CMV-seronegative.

The CDR3 DNA sequence: TGTGCCAGCAGTTACTCTTCATTAGCGGGCTCCTACGAGCAGTACTTC. It yields the protein CASSYSSLAGSYEQYF. This rearrangement joins TRBV6-6 to TRBJ2-7; 7 nucleotides agree with TRBD2. The V gene's germline CDR1 is MNHNY and CDR2 SVGAGI (reference sequence). After removal of 0 bases from V and 0 bases from J, the junction contained 5 bases not matched to a gene. This CDR3 region has 16 residues.